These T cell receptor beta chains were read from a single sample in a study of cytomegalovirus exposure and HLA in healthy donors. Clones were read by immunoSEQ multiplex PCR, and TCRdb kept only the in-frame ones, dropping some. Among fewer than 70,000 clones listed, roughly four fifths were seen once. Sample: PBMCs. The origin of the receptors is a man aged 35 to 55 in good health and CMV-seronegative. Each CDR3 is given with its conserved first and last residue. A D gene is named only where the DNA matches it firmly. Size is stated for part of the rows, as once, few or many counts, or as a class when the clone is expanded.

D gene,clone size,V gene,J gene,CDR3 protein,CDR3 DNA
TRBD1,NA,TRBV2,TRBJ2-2,CASRVGQRTGELFF,TGTGCCAGCAGGGTGGGACAGCGCACCGGGGAGCTGTTTTTT
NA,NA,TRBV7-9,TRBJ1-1,CASSLVNGAFF,TGTGCCAGCAGCTTAGTAAACGGGGCTTTCTTT
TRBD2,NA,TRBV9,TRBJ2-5,CASSVDPLGGGTQETQYF,TGTGCCAGCAGCGTAGACCCCTTGGGCGGGGGGACACAAGAGACCCAGTACTTC
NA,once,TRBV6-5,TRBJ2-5,CASSYSKPREETQYF,TGTGCCAGCAGTTACTCGAAGCCCAGGGAAGAGACCCAGTACTTC
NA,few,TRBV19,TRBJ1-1,CASKGVGGIEAFF,TGTGCCAGTAAGGGGGTCGGGGGGATTGAAGCTTTCTTT
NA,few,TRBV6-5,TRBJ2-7,CASSSVSYEQYF,TGTGCCAGCAGTTCTGTTTCCTACGAGCAGTACTTC
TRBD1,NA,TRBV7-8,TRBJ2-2,CASSGQGALGSGELFF,TGTGCCAGCAGCGGACAGGGGGCCCTAGGATCCGGGGAGCTGTTTTTT
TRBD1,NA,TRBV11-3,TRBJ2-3,CASSLFSGQGADTQYF,TGTGCCAGCAGCTTATTTTCGGGACAGGGGGCAGATACGCAGTATTTT
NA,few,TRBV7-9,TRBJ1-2,CASSPTGTNYGYTF,TGTGCCAGCAGCCCAACAGGGACTAACTATGGCTACACCTTC
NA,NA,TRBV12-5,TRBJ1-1,CASALNTEAFF,TGTGCTAGTGCCCTTAACACTGAAGCTTTCTTT
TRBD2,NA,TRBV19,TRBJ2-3,CASSTRLAVDTQYF,TGTGCCAGTAGTACCAGACTAGCGGTAGATACGCAGTATTTT
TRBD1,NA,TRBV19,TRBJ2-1,CASTDRGQQFF,TGTGCCAGTACGGACAGGGGACAGCAGTTCTTC
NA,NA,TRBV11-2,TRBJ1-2,CASSLAGVAQYGYTF,TGTGCCAGCAGCTTAGCAGGGGTCGCCCAATATGGCTACACCTTC
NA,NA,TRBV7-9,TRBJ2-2,CASKHLGVAAGTGELFF,TGTGCCAGCAAACACCTAGGGGTGGCGGCTGGCACCGGGGAGCTGTTTTTT
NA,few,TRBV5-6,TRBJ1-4,CASSHWWGDLEKLFF,TGTGCCAGCAGCCATTGGTGGGGGGATTTGGAAAAACTGTTTTTT
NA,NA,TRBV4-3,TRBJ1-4,CASSQDYSPGPGSTNEKLFF,TGCGCCAGCAGCCAAGATTATTCCCCCGGCCCGGGGTCCACTAATGAAAAACTGTTTTTT
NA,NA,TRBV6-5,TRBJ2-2,CASTDFTGGGELFF,TGTGCCAGCACCGACTTCACAGGAGGGGGGGAGCTGTTTTTT
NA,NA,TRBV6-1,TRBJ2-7,CASARGASYEQYF,TGTGCCAGCGCCCGGGGGGCCTCCTACGAGCAGTACTTC
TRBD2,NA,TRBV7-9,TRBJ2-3,CASRSGGVPDTQYF,TGTGCCAGCAGGAGCGGGGGGGTGCCAGATACGCAGTATTTT
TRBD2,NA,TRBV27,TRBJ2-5,CASSLLAGGQETQYF,TGTGCCAGCAGTTTACTAGCGGGGGGACAAGAGACCCAGTACTTC
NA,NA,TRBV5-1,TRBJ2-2,CASSSGRDAGELFF,TGCGCCAGCAGCTCGGGCAGGGATGCCGGGGAGCTGTTTTTT
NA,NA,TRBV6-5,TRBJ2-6,CASSFAVPGANVLTF,TGTGCCAGCAGTTTTGCAGTCCCTGGGGCCAACGTCCTGACTTTC
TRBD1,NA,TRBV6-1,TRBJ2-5,CASSPTGGGQETQYF,TGTGCCAGCAGTCCGACAGGGGGCGGGCAAGAGACCCAGTACTTC
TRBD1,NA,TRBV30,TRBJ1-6,CAWSGQGDSPLHF,TGTGCCTGGTCAGGACAGGGTGATTCACCCCTCCACTTT
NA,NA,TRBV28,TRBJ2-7,CASSSHGRASYEQYF,TGTGCCAGCAGTTCCCATGGCAGGGCCTCCTACGAGCAGTACTTC